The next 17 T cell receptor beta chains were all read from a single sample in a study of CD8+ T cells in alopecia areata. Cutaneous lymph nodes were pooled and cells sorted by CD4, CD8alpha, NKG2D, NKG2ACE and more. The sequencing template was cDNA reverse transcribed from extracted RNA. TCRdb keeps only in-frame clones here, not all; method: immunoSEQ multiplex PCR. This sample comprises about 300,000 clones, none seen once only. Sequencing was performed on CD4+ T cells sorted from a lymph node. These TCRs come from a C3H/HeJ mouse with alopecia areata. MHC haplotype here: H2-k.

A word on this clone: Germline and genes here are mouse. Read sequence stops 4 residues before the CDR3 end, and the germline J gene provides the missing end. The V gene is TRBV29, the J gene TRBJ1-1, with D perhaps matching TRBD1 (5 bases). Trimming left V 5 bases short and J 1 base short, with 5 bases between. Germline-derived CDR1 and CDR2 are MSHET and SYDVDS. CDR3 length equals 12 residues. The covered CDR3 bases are TGTGCTAGCAGTACAGGGAACACA. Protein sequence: CASSTGNT. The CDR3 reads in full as CASSTGNTEVFF.

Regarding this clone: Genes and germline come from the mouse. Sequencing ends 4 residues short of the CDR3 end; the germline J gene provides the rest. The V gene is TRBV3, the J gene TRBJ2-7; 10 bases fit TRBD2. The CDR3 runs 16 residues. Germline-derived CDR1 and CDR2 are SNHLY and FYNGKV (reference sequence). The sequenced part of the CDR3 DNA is TGTGCCAGCAGCCCGTTAAATTGGACTGGGGGTTAT. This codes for CASSPLNWTGGY. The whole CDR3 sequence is CASSPLNWTGGYEQYF.

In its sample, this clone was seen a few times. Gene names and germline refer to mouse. The covered CDR3 bases are TGTGCCAGCAGTCCCTCGTTGGTCTATGCT. This gives the protein CASSPSLVYA. The entire CDR3 reads CASSPSLVYAEQFF. The J gene is TRBJ2-1, the V gene TRBV14; D is unresolved. The read ends 4 residues before the CDR3 terminus; that terminus is restored from the germline J gene. Germline CDR1 is SGHDT and CDR2 is FRDEAV. The CDR3 loop spans 14 amino acids. Trimming took off 4 bases at V and 3 bases at J, with 11 bases between the two ends.

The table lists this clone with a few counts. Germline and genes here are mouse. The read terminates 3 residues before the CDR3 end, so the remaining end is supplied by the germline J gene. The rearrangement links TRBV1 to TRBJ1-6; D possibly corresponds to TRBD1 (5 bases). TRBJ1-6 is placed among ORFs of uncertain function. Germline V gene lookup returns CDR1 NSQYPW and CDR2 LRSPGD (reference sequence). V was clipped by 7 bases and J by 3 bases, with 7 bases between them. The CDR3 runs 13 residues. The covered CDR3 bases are TGCACCTGCATGGGGGGCTATAATTCGCCC. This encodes CTCMGGYNSP. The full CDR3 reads CTCMGGYNSPLYF.

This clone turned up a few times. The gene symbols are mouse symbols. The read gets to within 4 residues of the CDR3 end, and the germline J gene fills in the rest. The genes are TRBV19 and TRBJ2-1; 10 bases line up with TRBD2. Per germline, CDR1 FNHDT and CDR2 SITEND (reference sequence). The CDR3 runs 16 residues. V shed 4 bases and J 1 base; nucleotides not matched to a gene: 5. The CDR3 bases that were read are TGTGCCAGCAGTCTTCCGGGACTGGGGAACTATGCT. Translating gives CASSLPGLGNYA. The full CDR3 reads CASSLPGLGNYAEQFF. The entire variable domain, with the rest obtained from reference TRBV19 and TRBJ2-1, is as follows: GGIITQTPKFLIGQEGQKLTLKCQQNFNHDTMYWYRQDSGKGLRLIYYSITENDLQKGDLSEGYDASREKKSSFSLTVTSAQKNEMAVFLCASSLPGLGNYAEQFFGPGTRLTVL.

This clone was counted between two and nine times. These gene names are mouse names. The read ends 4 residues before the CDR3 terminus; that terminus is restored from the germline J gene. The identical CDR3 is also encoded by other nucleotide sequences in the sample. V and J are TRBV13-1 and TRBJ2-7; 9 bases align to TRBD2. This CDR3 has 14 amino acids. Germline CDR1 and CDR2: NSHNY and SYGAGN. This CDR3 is CASSDATGGYEQYF. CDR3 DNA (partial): TGTGCCAGCAGTGATGCAACTGGGGGGTAT.

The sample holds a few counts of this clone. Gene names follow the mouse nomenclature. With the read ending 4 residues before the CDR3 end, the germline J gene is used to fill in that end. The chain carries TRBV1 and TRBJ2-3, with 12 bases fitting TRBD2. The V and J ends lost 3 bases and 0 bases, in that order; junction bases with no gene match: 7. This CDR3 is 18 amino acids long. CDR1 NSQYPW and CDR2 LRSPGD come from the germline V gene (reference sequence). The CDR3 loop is CTCSAPGLGGSSAETLYF. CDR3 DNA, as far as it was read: TGCACCTGCAGTGCTCCGGGACTGGGGGGCTCTAGTGCAGAA.

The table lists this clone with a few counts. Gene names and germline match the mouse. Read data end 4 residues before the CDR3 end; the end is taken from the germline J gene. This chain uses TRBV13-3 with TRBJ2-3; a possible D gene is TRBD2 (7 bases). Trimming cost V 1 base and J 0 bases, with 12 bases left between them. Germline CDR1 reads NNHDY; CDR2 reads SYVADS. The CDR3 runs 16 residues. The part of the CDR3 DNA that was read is TGTGCCAGCAGTGATCGGAGGGGGGCTAGTGCAGAA. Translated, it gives CASSDRRGASAE. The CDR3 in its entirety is CASSDRRGASAETLYF.

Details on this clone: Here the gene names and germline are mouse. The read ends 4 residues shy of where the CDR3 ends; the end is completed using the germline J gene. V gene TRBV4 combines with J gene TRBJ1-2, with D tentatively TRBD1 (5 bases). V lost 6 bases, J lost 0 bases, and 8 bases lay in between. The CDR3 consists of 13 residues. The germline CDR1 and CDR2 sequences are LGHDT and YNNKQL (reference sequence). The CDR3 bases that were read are TGTGCCAGCAGGGACAAGCCAAACTCC. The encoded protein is CASRDKPNS. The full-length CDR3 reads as CASRDKPNSDYTF.

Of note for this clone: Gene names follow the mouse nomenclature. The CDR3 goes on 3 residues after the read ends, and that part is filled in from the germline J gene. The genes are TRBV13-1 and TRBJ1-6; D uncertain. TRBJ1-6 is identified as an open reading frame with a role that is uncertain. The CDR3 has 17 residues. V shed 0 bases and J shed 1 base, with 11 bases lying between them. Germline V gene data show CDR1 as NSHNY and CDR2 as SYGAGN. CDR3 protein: CASSDAYLSSYNSPLYF. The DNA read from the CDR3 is TGTGCCAGCAGTGATGCCTACCTCAGCTCCTATAATTCGCCC.

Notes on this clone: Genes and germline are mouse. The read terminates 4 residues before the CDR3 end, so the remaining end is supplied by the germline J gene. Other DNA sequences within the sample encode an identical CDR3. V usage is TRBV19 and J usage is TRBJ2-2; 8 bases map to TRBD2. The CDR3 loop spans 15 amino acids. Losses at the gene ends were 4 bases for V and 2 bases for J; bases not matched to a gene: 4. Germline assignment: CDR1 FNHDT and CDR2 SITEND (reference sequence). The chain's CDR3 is CASSSGLGNTGQLYF. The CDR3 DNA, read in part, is TGTGCCAGCAGTTCAGGACTGGGCAACACCGGG.

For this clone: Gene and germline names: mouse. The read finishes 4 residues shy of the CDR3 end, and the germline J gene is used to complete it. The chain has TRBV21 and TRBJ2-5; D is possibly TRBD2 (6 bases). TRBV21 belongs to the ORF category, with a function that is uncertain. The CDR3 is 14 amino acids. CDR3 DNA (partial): TGTGCTAGCAGTCAACGGCTGGGGAGGGAC. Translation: CASSQRLGRD. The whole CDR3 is CASSQRLGRDTQYF.

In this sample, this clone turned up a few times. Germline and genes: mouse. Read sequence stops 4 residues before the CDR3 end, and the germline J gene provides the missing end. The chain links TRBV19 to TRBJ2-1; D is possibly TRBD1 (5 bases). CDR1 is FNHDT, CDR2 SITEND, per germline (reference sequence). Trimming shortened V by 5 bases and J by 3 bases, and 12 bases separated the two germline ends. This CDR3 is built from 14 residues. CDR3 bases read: TGTGCCAGCAGGCCCGGACACATCTATGCT. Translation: CASRPGHIYA. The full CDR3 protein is CASRPGHIYAEQFF. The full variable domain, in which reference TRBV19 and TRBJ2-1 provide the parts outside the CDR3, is GGIITQTPKFLIGQEGQKLTLKCQQNFNHDTMYWYRQDSGKGLRLIYYSITENDLQKGDLSEGYDASREKKSSFSLTVTSAQKNEMAVFLCASRPGHIYAEQFFGPGTRLTVL.

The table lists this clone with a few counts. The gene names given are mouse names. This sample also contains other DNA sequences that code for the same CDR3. The chain's CDR3 is CAWSRGGDTGQLYF. The sequenced part of the CDR3 DNA is TGTGCCTGGAGCCGGGGGGGCGACACCGGG. The chain has TRBV31 and TRBJ2-2; the match to TRBD2 covers 8 bases. Sequencing ends 4 residues short of the CDR3 end; the germline J gene provides the rest. This CDR3 has 14 residues. The V segment lost 3 bases and the J segment 3 bases; nucleotides outside the gene matches: 3. Germline loops: CDR1 GKSSPN, CDR2 SITVG.

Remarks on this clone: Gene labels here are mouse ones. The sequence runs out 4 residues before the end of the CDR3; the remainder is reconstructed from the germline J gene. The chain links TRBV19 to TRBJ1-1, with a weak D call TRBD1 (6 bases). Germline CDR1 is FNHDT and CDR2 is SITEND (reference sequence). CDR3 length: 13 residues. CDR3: CASSISGTTEVFF. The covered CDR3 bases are TGTGCCAGCAGTATATCCGGGACAACA.

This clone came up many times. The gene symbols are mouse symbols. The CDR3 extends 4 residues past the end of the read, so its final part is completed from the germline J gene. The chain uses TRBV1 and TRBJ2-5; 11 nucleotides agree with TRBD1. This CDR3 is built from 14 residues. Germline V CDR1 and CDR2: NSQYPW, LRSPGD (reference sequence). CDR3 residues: CTCSGTGGLDTQYF. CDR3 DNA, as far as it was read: TGCACCTGCAGTGGGACAGGGGGCTTGGAC.

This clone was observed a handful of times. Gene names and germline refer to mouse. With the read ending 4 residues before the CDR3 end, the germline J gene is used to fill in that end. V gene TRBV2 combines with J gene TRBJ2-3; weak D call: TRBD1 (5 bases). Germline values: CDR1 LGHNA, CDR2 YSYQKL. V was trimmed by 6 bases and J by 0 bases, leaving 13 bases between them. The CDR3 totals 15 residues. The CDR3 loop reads CASSPREGSAETLYF. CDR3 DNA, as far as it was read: TGTGCCAGCAGTCCGAGGGAGGGGAGTGCAGAA.